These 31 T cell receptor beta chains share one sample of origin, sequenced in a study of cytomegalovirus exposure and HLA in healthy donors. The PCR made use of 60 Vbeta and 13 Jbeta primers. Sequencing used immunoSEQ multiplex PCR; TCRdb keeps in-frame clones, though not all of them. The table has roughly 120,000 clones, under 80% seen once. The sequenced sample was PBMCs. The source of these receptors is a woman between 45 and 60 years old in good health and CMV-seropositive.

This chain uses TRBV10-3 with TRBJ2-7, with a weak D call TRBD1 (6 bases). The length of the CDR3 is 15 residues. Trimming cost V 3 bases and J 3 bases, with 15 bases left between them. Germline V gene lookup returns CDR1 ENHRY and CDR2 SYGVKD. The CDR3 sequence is CAISDGQGIGYEQYF. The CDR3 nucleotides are TGTGCCATCAGTGATGGGCAGGGGATAGGCTACGAGCAGTACTTC.

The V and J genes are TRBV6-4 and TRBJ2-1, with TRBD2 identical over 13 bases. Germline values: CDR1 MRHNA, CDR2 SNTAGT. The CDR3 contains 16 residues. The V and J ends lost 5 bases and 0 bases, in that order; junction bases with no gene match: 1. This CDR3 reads CASSRTSGSSYNEQFF. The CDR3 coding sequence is TGTGCCAGCAGTCGGACTAGCGGGAGCTCCTACAATGAGCAGTTCTTC.

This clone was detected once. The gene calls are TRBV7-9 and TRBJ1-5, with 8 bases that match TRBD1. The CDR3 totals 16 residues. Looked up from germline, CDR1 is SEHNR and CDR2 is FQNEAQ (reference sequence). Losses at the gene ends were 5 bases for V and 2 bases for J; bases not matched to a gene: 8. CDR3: CASSLGQGSGNQPQHF. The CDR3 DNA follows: TGTGCCAGCAGCCTCGGACAGGGTAGCGGCAATCAGCCCCAGCATTTT. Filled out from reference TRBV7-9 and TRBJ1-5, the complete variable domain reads DTGVSQNPRHKITKRGQNVTFRCDPISEHNRLYWYRQTLGQGPEFLTYFQNEAQLEKSRLLSDRFSAERPKGSFSTLEIQRTEQGDSAMYLCASSLGQGSGNQPQHFGDGTRLSIL.

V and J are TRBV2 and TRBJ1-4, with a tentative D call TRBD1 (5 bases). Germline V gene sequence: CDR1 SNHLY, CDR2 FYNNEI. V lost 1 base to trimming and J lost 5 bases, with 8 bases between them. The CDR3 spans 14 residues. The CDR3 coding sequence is TGTGCCAGCAGTGAAGACAGGATGAATGAAAAACTGTTTTTT. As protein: CASSEDRMNEKLFF. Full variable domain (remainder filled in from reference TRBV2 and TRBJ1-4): EPEVTQTPSHQVTQMGQEVILRCVPISNHLYFYWYRQILGQKVEFLVSFYNNEISEKSEIFDDQFSVERPDGSNFTLKIRSTKLEDSAMYFCASSEDRMNEKLFFGSGTQLSVL.

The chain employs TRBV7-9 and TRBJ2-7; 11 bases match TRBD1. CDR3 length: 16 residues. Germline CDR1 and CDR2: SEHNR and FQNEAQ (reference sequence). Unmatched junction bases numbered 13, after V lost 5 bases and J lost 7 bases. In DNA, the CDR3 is TGTGCCAGCAGCCTACCCTCCCCGGGACAGGGGGATGAGCAGTACTTC. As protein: CASSLPSPGQGDEQYF.

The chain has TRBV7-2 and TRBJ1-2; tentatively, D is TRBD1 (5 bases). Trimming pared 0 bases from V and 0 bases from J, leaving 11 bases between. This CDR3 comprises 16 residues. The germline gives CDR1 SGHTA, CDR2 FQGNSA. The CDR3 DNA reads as TGTGCCAGCAGCTTAGCAAGTCCAGGGTCTAACTATGGCTACACCTTC. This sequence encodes CASSLASPGSNYGYTF.

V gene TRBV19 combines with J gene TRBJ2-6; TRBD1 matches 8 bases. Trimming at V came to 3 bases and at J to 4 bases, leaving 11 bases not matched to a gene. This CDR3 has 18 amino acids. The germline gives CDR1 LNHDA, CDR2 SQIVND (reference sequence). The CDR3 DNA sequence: TGTGCCAGTAGTATGCCAACAGGGGGAGTTGAAGGGGCCAACGTCCTGACTTTC. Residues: CASSMPTGGVEGANVLTF. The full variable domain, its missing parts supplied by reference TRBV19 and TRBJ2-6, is DGGITQSPKYLFRKEGQNVTLSCEQNLNHDAMYWYRQDPGQGLRLIYYSQIVNDFQKGDIAEGYSVSREKKESFPLTVTSAQKNPTAFYLCASSMPTGGVEGANVLTFGAGSRLTVL.

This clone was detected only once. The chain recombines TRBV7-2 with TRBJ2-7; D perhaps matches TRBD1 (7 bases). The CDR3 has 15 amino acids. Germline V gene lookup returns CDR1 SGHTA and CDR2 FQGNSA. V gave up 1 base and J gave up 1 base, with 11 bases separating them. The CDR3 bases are TGTGCCAGCAGCTTAGAACCAGGGGGGTCCTACGAGCAGTACTTC. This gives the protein CASSLEPGGSYEQYF. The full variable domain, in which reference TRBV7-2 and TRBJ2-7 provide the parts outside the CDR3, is GAGVSQSPSNKVTEKGKDVELRCDPISGHTALYWYRQSLGQGLEFLIYFQGNSAPDKSGLPSDRFSAERTGGSVSTLTIQRTQQEDSAVYLCASSLEPGGSYEQYFGPGTRLTVT.

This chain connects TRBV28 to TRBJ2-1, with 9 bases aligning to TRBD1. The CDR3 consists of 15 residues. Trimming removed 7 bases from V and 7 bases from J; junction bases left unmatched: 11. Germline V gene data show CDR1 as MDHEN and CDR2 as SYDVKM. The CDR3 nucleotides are TGTGCCAGCACCTCACAGGGGGCAAAGTGGAATGAGCAGTTCTTC. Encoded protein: CASTSQGAKWNEQFF.

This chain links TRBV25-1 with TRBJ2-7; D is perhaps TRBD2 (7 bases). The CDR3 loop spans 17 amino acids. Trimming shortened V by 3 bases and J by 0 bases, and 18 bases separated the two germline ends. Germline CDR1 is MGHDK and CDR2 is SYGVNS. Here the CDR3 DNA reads TGTGCCAGCAGTGATAGGTCGGGGGGCCCGAGCTCCTACGAGCAGTACTTC. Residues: CASSDRSGGPSSYEQYF.

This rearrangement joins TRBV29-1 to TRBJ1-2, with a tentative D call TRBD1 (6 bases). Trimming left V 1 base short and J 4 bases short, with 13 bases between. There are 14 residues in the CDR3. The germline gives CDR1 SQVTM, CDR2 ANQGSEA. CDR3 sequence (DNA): TGCAGCGTTGAAGGGACAGCCGCGGGCTATGGCTACACCTTC. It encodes CSVEGTAAGYGYTF.

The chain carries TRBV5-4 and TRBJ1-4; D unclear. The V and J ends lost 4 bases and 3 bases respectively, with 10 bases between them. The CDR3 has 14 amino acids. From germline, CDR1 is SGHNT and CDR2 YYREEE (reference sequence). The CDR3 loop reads CASSLRGPNEKLFF. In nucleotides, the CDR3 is TGTGCCAGCAGCCTGAGAGGGCCTAATGAAAAACTGTTTTTT.

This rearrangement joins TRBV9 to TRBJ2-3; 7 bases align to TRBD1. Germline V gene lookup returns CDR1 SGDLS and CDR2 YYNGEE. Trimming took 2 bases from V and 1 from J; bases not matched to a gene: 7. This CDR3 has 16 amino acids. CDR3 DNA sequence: TGTGCCAGCAGCGTGGCCGGGGACAGCTGCACAGATACGCAGTATTTT. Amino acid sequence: CASSVAGDSCTDTQYF.

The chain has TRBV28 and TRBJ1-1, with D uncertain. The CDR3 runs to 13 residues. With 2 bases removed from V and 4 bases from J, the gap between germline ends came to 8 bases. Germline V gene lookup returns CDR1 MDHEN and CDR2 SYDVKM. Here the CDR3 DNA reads TGTGCCAGCAGTTTAACCTCGGGCACTGAAGCTTTCTTT. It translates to CASSLTSGTEAFF.

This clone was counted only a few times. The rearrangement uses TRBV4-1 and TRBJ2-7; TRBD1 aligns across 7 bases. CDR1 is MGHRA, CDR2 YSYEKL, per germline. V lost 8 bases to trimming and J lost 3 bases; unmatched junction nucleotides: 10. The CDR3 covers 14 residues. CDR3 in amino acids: CASALGQGDYEQYF. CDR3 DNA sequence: TGCGCCAGCGCCTTGGGCCAGGGGGACTACGAGCAGTACTTC.

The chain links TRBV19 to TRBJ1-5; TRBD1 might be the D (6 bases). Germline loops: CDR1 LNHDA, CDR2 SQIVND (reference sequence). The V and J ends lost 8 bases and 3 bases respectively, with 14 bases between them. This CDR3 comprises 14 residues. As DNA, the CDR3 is TGTGCCAGTGGGGGCGTACAGTACAATCAGCCCCAGCATTTT. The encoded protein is CASGGVQYNQPQHF.

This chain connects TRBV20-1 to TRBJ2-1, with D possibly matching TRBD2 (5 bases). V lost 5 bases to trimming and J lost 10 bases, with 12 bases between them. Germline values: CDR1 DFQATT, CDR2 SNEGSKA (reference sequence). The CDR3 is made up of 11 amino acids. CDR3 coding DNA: TGCAGTGCTTGGCGGGCCACGGAGCAGTTCTTC. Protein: CSAWRATEQFF.

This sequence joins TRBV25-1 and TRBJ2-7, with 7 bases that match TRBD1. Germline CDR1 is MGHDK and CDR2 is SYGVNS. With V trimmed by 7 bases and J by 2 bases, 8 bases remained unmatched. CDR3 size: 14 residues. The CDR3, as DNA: TGTGCCAGCACAGGCTCCAGGGGGACCTACGAGCAGTACTTC. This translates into CASTGSRGTYEQYF.

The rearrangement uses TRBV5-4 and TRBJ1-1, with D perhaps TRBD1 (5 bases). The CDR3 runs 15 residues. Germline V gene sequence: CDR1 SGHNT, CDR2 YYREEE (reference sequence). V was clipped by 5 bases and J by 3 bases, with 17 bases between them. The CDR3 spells CASSSGGGKDTEAFF. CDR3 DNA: TGTGCCAGCAGTTCTGGGGGGGGGAAGGACACTGAAGCTTTCTTT.

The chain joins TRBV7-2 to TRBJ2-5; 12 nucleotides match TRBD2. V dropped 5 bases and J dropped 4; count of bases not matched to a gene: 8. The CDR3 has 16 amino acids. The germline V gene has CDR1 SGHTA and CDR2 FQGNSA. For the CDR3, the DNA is TGTGCCAGCAGCCGCCGACTAGCGGGAGACAGAGAGACCCAGTACTTC. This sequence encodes CASSRRLAGDRETQYF.

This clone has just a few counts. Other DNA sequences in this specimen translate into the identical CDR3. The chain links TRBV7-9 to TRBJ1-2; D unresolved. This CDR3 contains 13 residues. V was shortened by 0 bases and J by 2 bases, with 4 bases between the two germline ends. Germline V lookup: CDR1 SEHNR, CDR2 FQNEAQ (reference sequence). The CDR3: CASSLAQNYGYTF. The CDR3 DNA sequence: TGTGCCAGCAGCTTAGCACAGAACTATGGCTACACCTTC.

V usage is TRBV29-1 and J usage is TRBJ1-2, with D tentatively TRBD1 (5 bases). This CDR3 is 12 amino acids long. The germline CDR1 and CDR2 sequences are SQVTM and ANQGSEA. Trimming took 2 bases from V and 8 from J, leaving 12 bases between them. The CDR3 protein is CSVEPQGGGYTF. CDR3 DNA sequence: TGCAGCGTTGAACCGCAGGGAGGGGGCTACACCTTC.

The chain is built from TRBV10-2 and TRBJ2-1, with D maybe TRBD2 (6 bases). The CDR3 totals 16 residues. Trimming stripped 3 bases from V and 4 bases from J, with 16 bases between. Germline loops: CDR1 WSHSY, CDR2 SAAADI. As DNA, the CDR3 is TGCGCCAGCAGTGACTTCCTCGGGCGGGAATACAATGAGCAGTTCTTC. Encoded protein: CASSDFLGREYNEQFF.

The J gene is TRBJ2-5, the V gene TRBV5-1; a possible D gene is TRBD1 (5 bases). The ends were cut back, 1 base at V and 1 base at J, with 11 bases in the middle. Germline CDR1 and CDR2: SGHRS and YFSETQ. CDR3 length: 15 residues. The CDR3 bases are TGCGCCAGCAGCTTGACCGGACAAATCCAAGAGACCCAGTACTTC. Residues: CASSLTGQIQETQYF.

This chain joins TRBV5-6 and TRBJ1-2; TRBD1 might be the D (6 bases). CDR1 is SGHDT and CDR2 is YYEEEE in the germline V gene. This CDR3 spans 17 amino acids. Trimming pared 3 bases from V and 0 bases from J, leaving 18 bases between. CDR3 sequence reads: CASSSGPWTEANYGYTF. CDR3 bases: TGTGCCAGCAGCTCTGGGCCCTGGACAGAAGCTAACTATGGCTACACCTTC.

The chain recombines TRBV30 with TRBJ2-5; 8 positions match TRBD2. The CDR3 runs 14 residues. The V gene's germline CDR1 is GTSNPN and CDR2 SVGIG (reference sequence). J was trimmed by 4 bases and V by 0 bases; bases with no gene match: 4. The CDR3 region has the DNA TGTGCCTGGAGTGTGGCGGGAGGCCCAGAGACCCAGTACTTC. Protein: CAWSVAGGPETQYF.

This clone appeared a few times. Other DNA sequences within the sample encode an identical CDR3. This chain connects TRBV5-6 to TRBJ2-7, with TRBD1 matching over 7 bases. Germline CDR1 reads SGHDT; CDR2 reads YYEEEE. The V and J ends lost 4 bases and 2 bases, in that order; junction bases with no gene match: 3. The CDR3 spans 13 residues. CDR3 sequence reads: CASSLQGPYEQYF. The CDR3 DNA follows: TGTGCCAGCAGCCTACAGGGGCCCTACGAGCAGTACTTC.

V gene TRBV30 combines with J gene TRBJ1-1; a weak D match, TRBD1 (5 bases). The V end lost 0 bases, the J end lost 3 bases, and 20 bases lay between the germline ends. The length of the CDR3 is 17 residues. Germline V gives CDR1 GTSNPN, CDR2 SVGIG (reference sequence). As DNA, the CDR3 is TGTGCCTGGAGTGTCTCAGGCCCACAGGTCGGCTACACTGAAGCTTTCTTT. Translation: CAWSVSGPQVGYTEAFF.

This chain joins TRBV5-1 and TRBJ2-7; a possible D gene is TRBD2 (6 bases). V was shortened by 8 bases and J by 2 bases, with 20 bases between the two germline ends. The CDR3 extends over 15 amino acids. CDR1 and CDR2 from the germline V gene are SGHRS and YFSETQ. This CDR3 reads CASSLEGGATYEQYF. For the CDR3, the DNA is TGCGCCAGTTCCCTGGAGGGCGGGGCCACCTACGAGCAGTACTTC.

The CDR3 sequence is CASSQVSGQTYEQYF. The CDR3 coding sequence is TGCGCCAGCAGCCAAGTCTCGGGACAGACCTACGAGCAGTACTTC. The chain joins TRBV4-3 to TRBJ2-7; TRBD1 matches 7 bases. The CDR3 contains 15 residues. The ends lost 1 base at V and 2 bases at J; junction bases unmatched: 5. CDR1 is LGHNA, CDR2 YSLEER, per germline.

DNA for the CDR3: TGTGCCAGCAGCTTAGCGAAGGGACTAGGGGCAGATACGCAGTATTTT. Residues: CASSLAKGLGADTQYF. The chain couples TRBV11-2 to TRBJ2-3; TRBD2 matches at 8 bases. V gave up 1 base and J gave up 4 bases; unmatched junction bases: 7. Germline values: CDR1 SGHAT, CDR2 FQNNGV. This CDR3 contains 16 residues.